What follows are 5 T cell receptor beta chains derived from one specimen sequenced in a study of cytotoxic CD8 clonotypes in ibrutinib-treated CLL (dated by TCRdb to the early 2020s). Library prep was done by the immunoSEQ multiplex PCR assay. Sourced from immuneACCESS, this table was stored by TCRdb with only in-frame sequences that have V and J called. A share of the clones is absent; for the studies checked, an unresolved V gene accounts for under half, and the remainder has no known explanation. The sample yields approximately 100,000 clones; 58% were counted once. The top ten clonotypes cover 37% of the sample. The time point label on this specimen signifies: around 25 months on ibrutinib. This specimen consisted of PBMCs, obtained after 24 months of ibrutinib treatment. These receptors were taken from a human donor with chronic lymphocytic leukemia.

V usage is TRBV5-4 and J usage is TRBJ1-2, with D maybe TRBD1 (6 bases). The V gene's germline CDR1 is SGHNT and CDR2 YYREEE (reference sequence). This CDR3 contains 16 residues. The V end was cut by 0 bases, the J end by 7 bases, with 19 bases between. The CDR3 protein is CASSLAPTGSVGGYTF. CDR3 DNA sequence: TGTGCCAGCAGCTTGGCCCCGACAGGCTCGGTCGGTGGCTACACCTTC.

V is TRBV9 and J is TRBJ2-3; D ambiguous. Trimming shortened V by 4 bases and J by 0 bases, and 3 bases separated the two germline ends. Per germline, CDR1 SGDLS and CDR2 YYNGEE. The CDR3 is made up of 12 amino acids. The CDR3 is CASSPSTDTQYF. The CDR3 coding sequence is TGTGCCAGCAGCCCCAGCACAGATACGCAGTATTTT.

This clone was detected a few times. The chain is built from TRBV6-1 and TRBJ2-7; 8 bases fit TRBD1. Germline trimming cut 5 bases from V and 3 bases from J; bases unmatched to any gene: 6. The V gene's germline CDR1 is MNHNS and CDR2 SASEGT. CDR3 length: 14 amino acids. The DNA for the CDR3 is TGTGCCAGCAGTAGGGCAGGGGGCCTCTACGAGCAGTACTTC. Residues: CASSRAGGLYEQYF.

CDR3 nucleotide sequence: TGTGCCAGCAGTTACTCAGGGACAGGGGTCTATGGCTACACCTTC. Protein sequence: CASSYSGTGVYGYTF. The chain uses TRBV6-5 and TRBJ1-2; 10 nucleotides agree with TRBD1. The V segment lost 0 bases and the J segment 4 bases; nucleotides outside the gene matches: 2. The germline V gene encodes CDR1 MNHEY and CDR2 SVGAGI. This CDR3 contains 15 residues.

There are a few counts of this clone. The rearrangement uses TRBV28 and TRBJ1-2; 10 nucleotides align to TRBD1. The CDR3 contains 15 residues. Germline lookup yields CDR1 MDHEN and CDR2 SYDVKM. Trimming cost V 8 bases and J 4 bases; bases outside gene matches: 10. CDR3: CASAPTGGRGYGYTF. The CDR3 region has the DNA TGTGCCAGCGCCCCGACAGGGGGCCGTGGCTATGGCTACACCTTC.